These T cell receptor beta chains were read from a single sample in a study of cytomegalovirus exposure and HLA in healthy donors. The data were produced by immunoSEQ multiplex PCR, yet TCRdb's version contains in-frame clones alone and is incomplete. This sample carries about 130,000 clones, almost 85% of them seen once, and the ten largest clones take 2.7%. The sample taken for sequencing was PBMCs. The receptors come from a boy between 2 and 15 years old in good health and CMV-seronegative. Each CDR3 is given with its conserved first and last residue.

J gene,V gene,CDR3 protein
TRBJ2-7,TRBV7-9,CASSFGTGVIF
TRBJ2-3,TRBV19,CASSIQGYQSRYF
TRBJ2-3,TRBV2,CASIAYTDTQYF
TRBJ1-2,TRBV2,CASQGFRLYGYTF
TRBJ1-4,TRBV6-1,CASSEGGQGGEKLFF
TRBJ2-3,TRBV27,CASSSPVGGFAQYF
TRBJ1-4,TRBV7-8,CASSFFYPGESEKLFF
TRBJ1-2,TRBV6-1,CATRVTGRSNYGYTF
TRBJ1-2,TRBV5-1,CASRRSGGADGYTF
TRBJ1-5,TRBV6-5,CASSYAYSNQPQHF
TRBJ1-1,TRBV10-2,CASSEGAQDTEAFF
TRBJ2-1,TRBV4-2,CASSQDTGSRYNEQFF
TRBJ2-1,TRBV11-1,CASSPRDRGRDEQFF
TRBJ1-2,TRBV19,CASSDRGGGYTF
TRBJ2-2,TRBV5-3,CARSLGTSGSGSGELFF
TRBJ2-1,TRBV5-1,CASMQAGGNPPSSYNEQFF
TRBJ1-2,TRBV7-2,CASSLEVAGPWHGYTF
TRBJ1-1,TRBV27,CASSFPGEKTEAFF
TRBJ2-5,TRBV2,CASTRSGSRAQYF
TRBJ1-2,TRBV28,CASSLLGQGAGGYTF
TRBJ2-3,TRBV6-5,CASSYWTSGNTDTQYF
TRBJ2-3,TRBV27,CATTPGTSGSNTQYF
TRBJ1-5,TRBV7-9,CSSSSSDPAAEYQPQHF
TRBJ1-1,TRBV11-2,CASSLTGLNTEAFF
TRBJ2-2,TRBV5-1,CASSLGTGVNTGELFF
TRBJ2-1,TRBV5-1,CASSLGVAITPSSYNEQFF
TRBJ1-3,TRBV6-5,CASSYGGSGNTIYF
TRBJ2-7,TRBV5-1,CASSYDRGSYEQYF
TRBJ1-2,TRBV7-9,CASSLATGYGYTF
TRBJ1-6,TRBV4-2,CASSQEIPGQGAPLHF
TRBJ2-3,TRBV25-1,CASSEAISSTDTQYF
TRBJ2-1,TRBV6-1,CATRDRGYNEQFF
TRBJ1-4,TRBV7-8,CASSLRQGANEKLFF
TRBJ1-2,TRBV5-6,CASSYPGTAGANYGYTF
TRBJ2-7,TRBV6-5,CASSYARESEQCF